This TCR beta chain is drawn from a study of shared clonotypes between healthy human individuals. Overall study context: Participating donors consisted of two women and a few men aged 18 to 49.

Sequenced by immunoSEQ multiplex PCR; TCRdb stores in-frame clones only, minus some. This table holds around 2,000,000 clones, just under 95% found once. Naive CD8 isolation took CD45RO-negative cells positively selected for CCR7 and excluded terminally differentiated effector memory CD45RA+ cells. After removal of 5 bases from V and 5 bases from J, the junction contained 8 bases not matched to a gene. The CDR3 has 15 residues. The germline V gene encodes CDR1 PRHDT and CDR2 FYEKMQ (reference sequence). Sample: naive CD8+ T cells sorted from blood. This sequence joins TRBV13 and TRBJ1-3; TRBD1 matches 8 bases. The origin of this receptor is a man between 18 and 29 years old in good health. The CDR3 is CASSPSGQGRNTIYF. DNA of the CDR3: TGTGCCAGCAGCCCCTCAGGACAGGGTCGAAACACCATATATTTT.